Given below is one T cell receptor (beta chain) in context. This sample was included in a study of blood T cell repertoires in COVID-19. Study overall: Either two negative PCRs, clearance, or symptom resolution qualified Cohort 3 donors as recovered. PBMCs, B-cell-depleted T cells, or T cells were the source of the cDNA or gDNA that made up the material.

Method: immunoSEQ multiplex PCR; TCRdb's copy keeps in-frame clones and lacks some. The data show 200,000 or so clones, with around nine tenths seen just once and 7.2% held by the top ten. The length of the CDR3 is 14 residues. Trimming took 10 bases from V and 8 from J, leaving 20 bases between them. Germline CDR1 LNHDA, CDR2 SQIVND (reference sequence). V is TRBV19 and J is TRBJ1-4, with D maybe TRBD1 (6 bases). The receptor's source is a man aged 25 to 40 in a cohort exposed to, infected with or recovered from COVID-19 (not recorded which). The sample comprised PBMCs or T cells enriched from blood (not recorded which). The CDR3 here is CATYSYGTGEKLFF. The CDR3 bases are TGTGCCACCTATTCCTACGGCACAGGGGAAAAACTGTTTTTT. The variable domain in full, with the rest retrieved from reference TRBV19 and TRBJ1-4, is DGGITQSPKYLFRKEGQNVTLSCEQNLNHDAMYWYRQDPGQGLRLIYYSQIVNDFQKGDIAEGYSVSREKKESFPLTVTSAQKNPTAFYLCATYSYGTGEKLFFGSGTQLSVL.